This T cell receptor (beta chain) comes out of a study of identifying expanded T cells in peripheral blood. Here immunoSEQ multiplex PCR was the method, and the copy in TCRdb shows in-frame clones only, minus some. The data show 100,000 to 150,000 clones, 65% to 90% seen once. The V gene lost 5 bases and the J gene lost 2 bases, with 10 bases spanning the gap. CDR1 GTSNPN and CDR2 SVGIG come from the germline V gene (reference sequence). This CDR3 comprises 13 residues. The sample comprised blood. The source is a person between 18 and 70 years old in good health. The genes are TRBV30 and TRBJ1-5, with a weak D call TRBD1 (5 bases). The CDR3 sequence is CAWGAPGNQPQHF. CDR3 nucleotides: TGTGCCTGGGGGGCGCCGGGCAATCAGCCCCAGCATTTT. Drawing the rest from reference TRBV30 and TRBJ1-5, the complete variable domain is SQTIHQWPATLVQPVGSPLSLECTVEGTSNPNLYWYRQAAGRGLQLLFYSVGIGQISSEVPQNLSASRPQDRQFILSSKKLLLSDSGFYLCAWGAPGNQPQHFGDGTRLSIL.